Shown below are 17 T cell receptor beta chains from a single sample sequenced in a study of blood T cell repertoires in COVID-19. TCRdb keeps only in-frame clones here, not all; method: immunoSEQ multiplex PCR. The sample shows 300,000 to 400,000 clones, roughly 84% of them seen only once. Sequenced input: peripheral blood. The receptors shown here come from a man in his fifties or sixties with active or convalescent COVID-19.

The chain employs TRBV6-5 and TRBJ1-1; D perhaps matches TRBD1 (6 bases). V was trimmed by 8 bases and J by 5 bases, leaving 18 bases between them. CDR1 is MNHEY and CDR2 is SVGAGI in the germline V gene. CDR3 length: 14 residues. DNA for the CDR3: TGTGCCAGCCATCGGGGAGGGGGAGAGACTGAAGCTTTCTTT. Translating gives CASHRGGGETEAFF.

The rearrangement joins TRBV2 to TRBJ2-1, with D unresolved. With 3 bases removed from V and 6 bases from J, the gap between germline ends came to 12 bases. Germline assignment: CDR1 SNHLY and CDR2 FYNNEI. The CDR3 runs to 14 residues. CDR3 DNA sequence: TGTGCCAGCAGTGAGGTCAGGCTCGGCAATGAGCAGTTCTTC. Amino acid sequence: CASSEVRLGNEQFF. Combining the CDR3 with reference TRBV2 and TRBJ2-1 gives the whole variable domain EPEVTQTPSHQVTQMGQEVILRCVPISNHLYFYWYRQILGQKVEFLVSFYNNEISEKSEIFDDQFSVERPDGSNFTLKIRSTKLEDSAMYFCASSEVRLGNEQFFGPGTRLTVL.

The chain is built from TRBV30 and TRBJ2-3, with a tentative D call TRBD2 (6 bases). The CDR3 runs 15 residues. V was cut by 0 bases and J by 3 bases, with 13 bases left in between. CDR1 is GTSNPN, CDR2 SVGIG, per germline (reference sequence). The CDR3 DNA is TGTGCCTGGAGTGTAGGGCTCGGGACTACAGATACGCAGTATTTT. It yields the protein CAWSVGLGTTDTQYF.

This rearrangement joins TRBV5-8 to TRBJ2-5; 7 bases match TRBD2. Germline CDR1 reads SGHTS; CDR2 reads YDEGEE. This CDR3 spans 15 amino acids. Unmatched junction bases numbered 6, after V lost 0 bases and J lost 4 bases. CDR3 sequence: CASSLGGGEGETQYF. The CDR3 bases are TGTGCCAGCAGCTTGGGAGGCGGGGAGGGAGAGACCCAGTACTTC.

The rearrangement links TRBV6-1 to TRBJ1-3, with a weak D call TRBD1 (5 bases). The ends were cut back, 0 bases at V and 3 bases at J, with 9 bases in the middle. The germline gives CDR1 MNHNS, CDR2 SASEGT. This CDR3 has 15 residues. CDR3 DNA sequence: TGTGCCAGCAGTGAAGCTCAGGGAGGTGGAAACACCATATATTTT. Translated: CASSEAQGGGNTIYF.

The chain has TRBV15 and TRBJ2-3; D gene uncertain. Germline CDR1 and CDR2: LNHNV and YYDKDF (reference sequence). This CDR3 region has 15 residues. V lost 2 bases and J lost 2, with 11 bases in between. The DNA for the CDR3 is TGTGCCACCAGCAGAAATGGCGGTTACACAGATACGCAGTATTTT. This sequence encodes CATSRNGGYTDTQYF.

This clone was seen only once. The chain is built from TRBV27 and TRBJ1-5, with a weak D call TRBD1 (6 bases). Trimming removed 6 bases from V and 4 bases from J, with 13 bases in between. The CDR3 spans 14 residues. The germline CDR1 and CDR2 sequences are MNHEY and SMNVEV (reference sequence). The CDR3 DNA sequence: TGTGCCAGCAGGGTACAGGGTGGAAATCAGCCCCAGCATTTT. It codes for CASRVQGGNQPQHF.

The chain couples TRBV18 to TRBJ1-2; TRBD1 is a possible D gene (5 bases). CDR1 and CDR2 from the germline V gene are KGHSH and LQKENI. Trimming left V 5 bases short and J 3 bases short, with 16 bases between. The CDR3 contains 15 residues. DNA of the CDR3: TGTGCCAGCTCATATTCAGGGAAGGGTGACTATGGCTACACCTTC. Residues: CASSYSGKGDYGYTF.

Here the CDR3 reads CASSPKFAGSYEQYF. The CDR3 coding sequence is TGTGCCAGTAGTCCCAAGTTCGCGGGGTCCTACGAGCAGTACTTC. J is TRBJ2-7 and V is TRBV19, with D possibly matching TRBD2 (6 bases). Germline CDR1 and CDR2: LNHDA and SQIVND (reference sequence). The CDR3 is 15 amino acids. Trimming removed 5 bases at V and 1 base at J, with 15 bases between.

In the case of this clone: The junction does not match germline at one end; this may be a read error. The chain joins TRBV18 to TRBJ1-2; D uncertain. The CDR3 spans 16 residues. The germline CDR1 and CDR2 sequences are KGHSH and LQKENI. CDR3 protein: CASSLYVSITNYGYTF. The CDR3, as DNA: TGTGCCAGCTCACTCTACGTCTCGATCACTAATTATGGCTACACCTTC.

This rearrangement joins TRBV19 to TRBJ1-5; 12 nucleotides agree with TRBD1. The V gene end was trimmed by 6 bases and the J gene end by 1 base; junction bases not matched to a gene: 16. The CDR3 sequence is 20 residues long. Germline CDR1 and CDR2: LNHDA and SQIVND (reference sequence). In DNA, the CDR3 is TGTGCCAGTAGCCAGGGGACAGGGGGCATTGGACCGTCAAGCAATCAGCCCCAGCATTTT. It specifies CASSQGTGGIGPSSNQPQHF.

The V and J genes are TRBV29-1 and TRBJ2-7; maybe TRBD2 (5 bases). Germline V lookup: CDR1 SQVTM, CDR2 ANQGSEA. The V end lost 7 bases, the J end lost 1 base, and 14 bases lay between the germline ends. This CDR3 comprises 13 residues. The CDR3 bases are TGCAGCGCTCGCGGAAGACTATCCTACGAGCAGTACTTC. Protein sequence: CSARGRLSYEQYF.

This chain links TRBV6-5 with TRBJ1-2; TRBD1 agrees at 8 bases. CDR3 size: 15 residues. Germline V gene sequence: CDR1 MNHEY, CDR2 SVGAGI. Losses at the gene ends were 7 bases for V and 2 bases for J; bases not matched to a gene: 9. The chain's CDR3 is CASTNRDRLNYGYTF. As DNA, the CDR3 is TGTGCCAGCACCAACCGGGACAGGTTGAACTATGGCTACACCTTC.

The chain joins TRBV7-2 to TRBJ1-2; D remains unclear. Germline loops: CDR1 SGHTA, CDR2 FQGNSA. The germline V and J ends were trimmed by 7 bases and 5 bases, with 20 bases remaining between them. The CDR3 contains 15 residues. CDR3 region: CASNSGKGWAYGYTF. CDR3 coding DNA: TGTGCCAGCAACTCGGGGAAAGGGTGGGCATATGGCTACACCTTC.

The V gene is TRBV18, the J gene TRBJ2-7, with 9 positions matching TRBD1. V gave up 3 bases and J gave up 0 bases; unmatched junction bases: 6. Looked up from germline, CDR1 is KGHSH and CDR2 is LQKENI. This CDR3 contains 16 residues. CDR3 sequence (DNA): TGTGCCAGCTCACCTGGGACAGGGTGGAGCTCCTACGAGCAGTACTTC. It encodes CASSPGTGWSSYEQYF.

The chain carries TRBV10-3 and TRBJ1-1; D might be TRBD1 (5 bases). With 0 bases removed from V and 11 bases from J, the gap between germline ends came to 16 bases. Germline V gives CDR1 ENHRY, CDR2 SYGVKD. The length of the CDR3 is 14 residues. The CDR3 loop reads CAISESTRTQDAFF. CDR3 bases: TGTGCCATCAGTGAGTCGACTCGGACACAGGATGCTTTCTTT.

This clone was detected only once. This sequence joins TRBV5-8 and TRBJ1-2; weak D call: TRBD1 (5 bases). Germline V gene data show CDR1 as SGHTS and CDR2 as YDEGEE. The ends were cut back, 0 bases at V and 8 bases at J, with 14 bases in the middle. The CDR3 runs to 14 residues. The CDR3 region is CASSLEGRRGGYTF. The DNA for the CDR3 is TGTGCCAGCAGCTTGGAAGGCCGGCGGGGCGGCTACACCTTC.